The clone carrying this T cell receptor (beta chain) has only a few counts. What it binds is not known. The data derive from a study of CD8 T cells in ankylosing spondylitis. Study-level points and caveats: Clones linked to the disease showed a CD8+ phenotype. They occurred at relatively low frequencies in peripheral blood. Made up of eight highly homologous variants, a TCR beta motif appeared characteristic of ankylosing spondylitis blood.

One entry per CDR3 protein, called by TCRdb with MiXCR from the 5' RACE reads. Here the sample spans roughly 670,000 distinct CDR3 sequences, around 17% being singletons. The germline V gene encodes CDR1 SGHTA and CDR2 FQGTGA. V shed 2 bases and J shed 5 bases, with 16 bases lying between them. The CDR3 sequence is 15 residues long. This chain uses TRBV7-3 with TRBJ2-7; TRBD2 is a possible D gene (5 bases). Material: blood, either unsorted or a sorted T cell fraction (not recorded which). The clonotype comes from a male donor with ankylosing spondylitis. For the CDR3, the DNA is TGTGCCAGCAGCTTAGAGGACTCCGTTTTCCACGAGCAGTACTTC. Protein: CASSLEDSVFHEQYF.